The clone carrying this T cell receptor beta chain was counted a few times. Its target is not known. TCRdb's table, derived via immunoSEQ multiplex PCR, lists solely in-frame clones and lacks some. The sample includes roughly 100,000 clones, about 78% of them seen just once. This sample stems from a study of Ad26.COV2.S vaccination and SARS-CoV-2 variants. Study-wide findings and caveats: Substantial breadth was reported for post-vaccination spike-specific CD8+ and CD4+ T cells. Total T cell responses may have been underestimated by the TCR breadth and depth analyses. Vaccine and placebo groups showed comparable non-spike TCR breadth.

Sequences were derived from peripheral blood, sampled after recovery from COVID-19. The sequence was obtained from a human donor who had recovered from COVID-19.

The chain's CDR3 is CATSPGGKETQYF. The CDR3 nucleotides read TGTGCCACATCCCCCGGCGGCAAGGAGACCCAGTACTTC. V usage is TRBV25-1 and J usage is TRBJ2-5; D is unclear. From germline, CDR1 is MGHDK and CDR2 SYGVNS. The CDR3 totals 13 residues. Trimming shortened V by 10 bases and J by 5 bases, and 17 bases separated the two germline ends.